This paragraph reports one T cell receptor (beta chain). Data came from immunoSEQ multiplex PCR; TCRdb stores just in-frame clones and leaves some out. This sample has some 230,000 clones; about 90% occur once, and the top ten carry approximately 0.99%. The sample originates from a study of cytomegalovirus exposure and HLA in healthy donors. This CDR3 is 14 amino acids long. Losses at the gene ends were 7 bases for V and 6 bases for J; bases not matched to a gene: 10. Germline CDR1 MNHEY, CDR2 SVGAGI. The source material was PBMCs. This chain uses TRBV6-5 with TRBJ2-3; 7 positions match TRBD2. The receptor's source is a woman aged 18-35 years in good health and CMV-seronegative. CDR3 coding DNA: TGTGCCAGCACCGAGACATGGGGGGGGGATACGCAGTATTTT. Protein sequence: CASTETWGGDTQYF.